The rows below give T cell receptor beta chains drawn from one sample of a study of T-cell memory formation after mild COVID-19. One entry per CDR3 protein, called by TCRdb with MiXCR from the 5' RACE reads. There are about 130,000 distinct CDR3 sequences in the sample; roughly 15% occur only once, and approximately 15% lies in the top ten. The sample was PBMCs or a T cell subset sorted from them (not recorded which). The receptor set was obtained from an adult woman who had mild COVID-19 (a few samples of this study predate the infection). Cell type and time point are not known. The CDR3 runs from the conserved cysteine through the conserved F or W. D genes are given only for firm matches. Clone size is given for some rows only: seen once, a few or many times, or a class if the clone is expanded.

V	J	size	D	CDR3	DNA
TRBV7-8	TRBJ2-3	-	TRBD2	CASRTSGGAPSTDTQYF	TGTGCCAGCAGGACTAGCGGGGGGGCGCCGAGCACAGATACGCAGTATTTT
TRBV30	TRBJ2-5	-	-	CAWSVLSGPQETQYF	TGTGCCTGGAGTGTATTGTCGGGACCTCAAGAGACCCAGTACTTC
TRBV12-3/TRBV12-4	TRBJ2-1	-	TRBD2	CASSHSGGSSYNEQFF	TGTGCCAGCAGCCATAGCGGGGGGAGCTCCTACAATGAGCAGTTCTTC
TRBV20-1	TRBJ2-2	-	TRBD2	CSARNPTSGVNTGELFF	TGCAGTGCTAGAAATCCCACTAGCGGGGTGAACACCGGGGAGCTGTTTTTT
TRBV12-3/TRBV12-4	TRBJ2-1	few	-	CASSRSGLDNEQFF	TGTGCCAGCAGCAGAAGTGGACTCGACAATGAGCAGTTCTTC
TRBV14	TRBJ2-5	few	-	CASSPRSVLRREGETQYF	TGTGCCAGCAGCCCCCGGTCGGTCCTGCGCAGGGAAGGCGAGACCCAGTACTTC
TRBV7-9	TRBJ2-7	few	-	CASSPDGAGISYEQYF	TGTGCCAGCAGCCCAGACGGGGCAGGGATTAGCTACGAGCAGTACTTC
TRBV5-1	TRBJ2-5	-	-	CASSTQTSEETQYF	TGCGCCAGCAGCACGCAGACTTCCGAAGAGACCCAGTACTTC
TRBV11-2	TRBJ2-7	-	TRBD2	CASSLTAGGLAKNYEQYF	TGTGCCAGCAGCTTAACGGCAGGGGGACTAGCTAAGAACTACGAGCAGTACTTC
TRBV5-1	TRBJ2-1	few	-	CASSLEGPTKGAYNEQFF	TGCGCCAGCAGCTTGGAGGGCCCGACCAAAGGGGCTTACAATGAGCAGTTCTTC
TRBV29-1	TRBJ2-5	-	TRBD1	CSVADRVGIETQYF	TGCAGCGTTGCGGACAGGGTTGGTATAGAGACCCAGTACTTC
TRBV25-1	TRBJ2-3	few	-	CASSPVIVRSGSTDTQYF	TGTGCCAGCAGCCCAGTAATTGTTCGTAGCGGAAGCACAGATACGCAGTATTTT
TRBV20-1	TRBJ1-1	few	-	CSAPRGVIMNTEAFF	TGCAGTGCTCCTCGGGGGGTCATAATGAACACTGAAGCTTTCTTT
TRBV5-6	TRBJ2-1	few	TRBD2	CASSAGTSGVLEQFF	TGTGCCAGCAGCGCCGGGACTAGCGGGGTCTTGGAGCAGTTCTTC
TRBV19	TRBJ2-1	few	-	CATSRGQRVYNEQFF	TGTGCCACCAGCCGGGGCCAGCGGGTTTACAATGAGCAGTTCTTC
TRBV5-5	TRBJ2-1	-	-	CASSWDVANEQFF	TGTGCCAGCAGCTGGGATGTGGCCAATGAGCAGTTCTTC
TRBV5-1	TRBJ1-5	-	-	CASSLGGSQPQHF	TGCGCCAGCAGCTTGGGGGGGAGTCAGCCCCAGCATTTT
TRBV15	TRBJ2-3	-	TRBD2	CATSRKGLAGSTDTQYF	TGTGCCACCAGCAGGAAGGGACTAGCGGGCAGCACAGATACGCAGTATTTT
TRBV5-1	TRBJ1-1	few	-	CASSPQGGGAFF	TGCGCCAGCAGCCCACAGGGAGGGGGAGCTTTCTTT
TRBV4-1	TRBJ1-1	-	-	CASSPPPAGPSTEAFF	TGCGCCAGCAGCCCGCCCCCCGCAGGGCCAAGCACTGAAGCTTTCTTT
TRBV4-1	TRBJ1-1	many	-	CASSHPLNTEAFF	TGCGCCAGCAGCCACCCTCTTAACACTGAAGCTTTCTTT
TRBV5-1	TRBJ1-1	few	-	CASSPNREVEAFF	TGCGCCAGCAGCCCAAACAGGGAGGTTGAAGCTTTCTTT
TRBV5-1	TRBJ2-4	-	TRBD1	CASSLGDSQNIQYF	TGCGCCAGCAGCTTGGGGGACAGTCAAAACATTCAGTACTTC
TRBV9	TRBJ1-1	medium-sized	-	CASSPRRELNTEAFF	TGTGCCAGCAGCCCGCGTAGAGAGCTGAACACTGAAGCTTTCTTT
TRBV7-6	TRBJ2-5	few	TRBD1	CASSLGGQESLFETQYF	TGTGCCAGCAGCTTAGGGGGACAGGAAAGTTTGTTTGAGACCCAGTACTTC
TRBV5-1	TRBJ2-1	few	TRBD1	CASSPSFGQGNEQFF	TGCGCCAGCAGCCCGAGCTTCGGACAGGGCAATGAGCAGTTCTTC
TRBV12-3/TRBV12-4	TRBJ2-7	few	-	CASSLRIYEQYF	TGTGCCAGCAGTTTACGGATCTACGAGCAGTACTTC
TRBV7-2	TRBJ2-1	few	TRBD1	CASSPRQGSFIDEQFF	TGTGCCAGCAGCCCCAGACAGGGTTCATTTATCGATGAGCAGTTCTTC
TRBV5-5	TRBJ1-2	few	TRBD1	CASSYRGTDNYGYTF	TGTGCCAGCAGCTACCGAGGGACAGACAACTATGGCTACACCTTC
TRBV10-3	TRBJ1-2	few	TRBD1	CAISENRGWGYTF	TGTGCCATCAGTGAGAACAGGGGATGGGGCTACACCTTC
TRBV9	TRBJ2-7	few	TRBD2	CASSPGLALYEQYF	TGTGCCAGCAGCCCGGGACTAGCTCTCTACGAGCAGTACTTC
TRBV27	TRBJ2-3	once	-	CASAQVGLNTDTQYF	TGTGCCAGCGCCCAAGTCGGTTTGAACACAGATACGCAGTATTTT
TRBV12-3/TRBV12-4	TRBJ2-7	-	-	CASSFTGEQYF	TGTGCCAGCAGTTTCACCGGGGAGCAGTACTTC
TRBV7-3	TRBJ2-7	-	TRBD1	CASSSNRGSEQYF	TGTGCCAGCAGCTCCAACAGGGGAAGCGAGCAGTACTTC
TRBV20-1	TRBJ2-1	-	-	CSARLPGAIEQFF	TGCAGTGCTAGGTTGCCCGGGGCTATTGAGCAGTTCTTC
TRBV9	TRBJ2-7	-	-	CASSAHRDKGAYEQYF	TGTGCCAGCAGCGCTCACCGGGACAAGGGCGCCTACGAGCAGTACTTC
TRBV5-1	TRBJ2-1	-	TRBD2	CASSSPSGTVEGGSIDSEQFF	TGCGCCAGCAGCTCACCTAGCGGGACCGTCGAAGGGGGCTCAATTGATAGTGAGCAGTTCTTC
TRBV12-3/TRBV12-4	TRBJ1-2	few	TRBD1	CASRETGQGGYGYTF	TGTGCCAGCAGGGAAACCGGACAGGGGGGCTATGGCTACACCTTC
TRBV5-6	TRBJ2-7	few	TRBD2	CASSLGTSGRIEQYF	TGTGCCAGCAGCCTGGGGACTAGCGGGAGGATCGAGCAGTACTTC
TRBV12-3/TRBV12-4	TRBJ2-7	few	TRBD1	CASRGQGLHEQYF	TGTGCCAGCAGAGGACAGGGGTTGCACGAGCAGTACTTC
TRBV18	TRBJ1-1	-	-	CASSPPVRRSEAFF	TGTGCCAGCTCACCACCTGTCCGGAGGTCTGAAGCTTTCTTT
TRBV7-9	TRBJ2-7	few	TRBD1	CASSRPGQTYEQYF	TGTGCCAGCAGCAGACCGGGACAGACCTACGAGCAGTACTTC
TRBV20-1	TRBJ1-1	few	TRBD1	CADQGVNTEAFF	TGCGCCGACCAGGGGGTCAACACTGAAGCTTTCTTT
TRBV24-1	TRBJ2-1	many	-	CATSDREGGSYNEQFF	TGTGCCACCAGTGATAGGGAGGGGGGCTCCTACAATGAGCAGTTCTTC
TRBV11-3	TRBJ2-5	-	-	CASSLDGPRDQETQYF	TGTGCCAGCAGCTTAGATGGGCCCCGAGACCAAGAGACCCAGTACTTC
TRBV5-5	TRBJ2-7	-	TRBD2	CASSLPAGLYEQYF	TGTGCCAGCAGCCTCCCAGCGGGACTTTACGAGCAGTACTTC
TRBV7-9	TRBJ2-1	few	-	CASTFRVDREAYNEQFF	TGTGCCAGCACCTTTCGGGTTGACAGGGAGGCCTACAATGAGCAGTTCTTC
TRBV3-1	TRBJ2-1	few	TRBD2	CASSRRTSGGTYNEQFF	TGTGCCAGCAGCCGACGGACTAGCGGGGGGACCTACAATGAGCAGTTCTTC
TRBV6-5	TRBJ2-6	few	-	CASGRGSGANVLTF	TGTGCCAGCGGAAGGGGGTCTGGGGCCAACGTCCTGACTTTC
TRBV7-9	TRBJ2-1	few	TRBD1	CASSPGTGNYNEQFF	TGTGCCAGCAGCCCCGGGACAGGGAATTACAATGAGCAGTTCTTC
TRBV21-1	TRBJ2-7	-	-	CASSLSGRVPHEQYF	TGTGCCAGCAGCCTTAGCGGGAGGGTTCCCCACGAGCAGTACTTC
TRBV5-6	TRBJ1-1	-	-	CASSLPGASNTEAFF	TGTGCCAGCAGCTTGCCAGGGGCCTCGAACACTGAAGCTTTCTTT
TRBV2	TRBJ1-3	-	-	CASSGVLSGNTIYF	TGTGCCAGCAGTGGGGTCCTCTCTGGAAACACCATATATTTT
TRBV9	TRBJ2-1	-	-	CASSVEGGYNEQFF	TGTGCCAGCAGCGTAGAGGGGGGTTACAATGAGCAGTTCTTC
TRBV20-1	TRBJ1-1	few	TRBD1	CSARGGGRQGPTEAFF	TGCAGTGCTAGAGGGGGGGGAAGACAGGGGCCCACTGAAGCTTTCTTT
TRBV5-1	TRBJ2-3	few	-	CASSFLGRIGSTDTQYF	TGCGCCAGCAGCTTCTTGGGGAGGATCGGGAGCACAGATACGCAGTATTTT
TRBV3-1	TRBJ2-7	-	-	CASSQDPLAIQRRHF	TGTGCCAGCAGCCAAGACCCCCTTGCCATACAACGTCGGCACTTC
TRBV20-1	TRBJ1-5	few	-	CSARDTGWGNQPQHF	TGCAGTGCTAGGGACACGGGGTGGGGGAATCAGCCCCAGCATTTT
TRBV29-1	TRBJ2-7	-	TRBD1	CSVGRQGAHEQYF	TGCAGCGTTGGCCGACAGGGGGCCCACGAGCAGTACTTC